This paragraph reports one TCR beta chain. Its antigen is as yet unknown. The repertoire was sequenced with immunoSEQ multiplex PCR; TCRdb's copy has only in-frame clones and lacks some. The data hold 65,000 to 95,000 clones, with more than 80% observed a single time. The germline V and J ends were trimmed by 0 bases and 10 bases, with 16 bases remaining between them. The CDR3 covers 16 residues. The sample comes from a study of OX40 agonist ivuxolimab in advanced cancers. The overall study: Every 2 weeks, patients got intravenous ivuxolimab at one of six dose levels (0.01-10 mg/kg). Findings and limits, study-wide: Antigens targeted by the expanded peripheral T cells were not determined.

The starting material was CD4+ or CD8+ T cells sorted from blood, obtained in a trial of the OX40 agonist ivuxolimab. This sequence originates from an adult with an advanced solid tumor such as melanoma, head and neck, liver or kidney cancer. This chain joins TRBV23-1 and TRBJ1-6, with D possibly TRBD1 on 6 matching bases. TRBV23-1 is given ORF status, its function remaining uncertain. Here the CDR3 reads CASSQSRLRRGSPLHF. The CDR3 nucleotides are TGCGCCAGCAGTCAATCACGTTTAAGGAGGGGGTCACCCCTCCACTTT.